This T cell receptor (beta chain) is from a study of tumor-infiltrating lymphocytes in primary liver carcinoma. This CDR3 has 14 amino acids. The germline gives CDR1 SGHKS, CDR2 YYEKEE (reference sequence). Trimming stripped 3 bases from V and 1 base from J, with 10 bases between. Study outcomes and limitations: A significantly higher top-250-clone fraction was found in tumors than in blood (p = 0.039).

This clonotype has only a few counts. Its cognate antigen is unknown. TCR beta cDNA was made from roughly 450 ng total RNA with a constant-region primer. Three-round nested multiplex PCR performed with slightly modified ARM-PCR produced the TCR beta libraries. TRBV1-TRBV30 forward primers paired with a C-beta reverse primer were used in the first two PCR rounds, which ran roughly 9 cycles each. TCRdb fed the multiplex PCR reads into MiXCR, producing one record per CDR3 protein. This sample has around 330,000 distinct CDR3 sequences, with 50% to 70% found just once. Both blood RNA, taken from unsorted whole blood, and germline DNA were extracted. In advance of surgery, 3 to 4.5 milliliters of peripheral blood were collected.

This rearrangement joins TRBV5-5 to TRBJ1-1, with D possibly TRBD1 on 6 matching bases. The sample comprised peripheral blood. This receptor was identified in a man aged 35-49 years with primary liver carcinoma and hepatitis B virus infection. For the CDR3, the DNA is TGTGCCAGCAGCTCAGGGGACCCGAACACTGAAGCTTTCTTT. It codes for CASSSGDPNTEAFF.